A selection of T cell receptor beta chains follows, all from one sample in a study of tumor and adjacent non-tumor tissue in lung cancer. MiXCR was run by TCRdb on the multiplex PCR reads, yielding one entry per CDR3 protein. This sample has under 150,000 distinct CDR3 sequences, with approximately 72% found just once. Input material: lung tumor tissue. These receptors came from a man aged 55 to 70 with small cell lung cancer. Each CDR3 is given without its conserved first and last residue.

>TRBV29-1|TRBJ1-2
SVKFTGDHGYT
>TRBV10-3|TRBJ1-6
AIGLTYNSPLH
>TRBV18|TRBJ2-1
ASSPGGPDEQF
>TRBV29-1|TRBJ1-1
SVRQQLNTEAF
>TRBV20-1|TRBJ2-2
SASQGLGTGELF
>TRBV12-3/TRBV12-4|TRBJ2-5
ASSPGAETQY
>TRBV4-2|TRBJ2-3
ASSHGGTDTQY
>TRBV12-3/TRBV12-4|TRBJ2-3
ASSFGTGGTDMQY
>TRBV12-3/TRBV12-4|TRBJ2-1
ASRSRREGRSYNEQF
>TRBV29-1|TRBJ2-5
SVRGQGGIETQY
>TRBV5-1|TRBJ1-5
TSRGTENQPQH
>TRBV6-1|TRBJ2-2
ASRVRTIGELF
>TRBV6-6|TRBJ1-2
ASRTTNNYGYT
>TRBV6-2/TRBV6-3|TRBJ2-5
ASSSPISGIGETQY
>TRBV4-2|TRBJ2-2
ASSQVLLARPGELF
>TRBV20-1|TRBJ2-4
SAEGIAALAKNIQY
>TRBV10-3|TRBJ2-2
AISGPDTGELF
>TRBV7-9|TRBJ2-5
ASSWKSWETQY
>TRBV20-1|TRBJ2-1
SAREDGNEQF
>TRBV11-3|TRBJ1-1
ASSLEGGTEVF
>TRBV6-5|TRBJ1-5
ASSKHQPQH
>TRBV11-2|TRBJ1-5
DSSLDRNQPQH
>TRBV28|TRBJ2-5
ASSPVGFSIAGEGETQY
>TRBV20-1|TRBJ1-2
SASSEEFSYGYT